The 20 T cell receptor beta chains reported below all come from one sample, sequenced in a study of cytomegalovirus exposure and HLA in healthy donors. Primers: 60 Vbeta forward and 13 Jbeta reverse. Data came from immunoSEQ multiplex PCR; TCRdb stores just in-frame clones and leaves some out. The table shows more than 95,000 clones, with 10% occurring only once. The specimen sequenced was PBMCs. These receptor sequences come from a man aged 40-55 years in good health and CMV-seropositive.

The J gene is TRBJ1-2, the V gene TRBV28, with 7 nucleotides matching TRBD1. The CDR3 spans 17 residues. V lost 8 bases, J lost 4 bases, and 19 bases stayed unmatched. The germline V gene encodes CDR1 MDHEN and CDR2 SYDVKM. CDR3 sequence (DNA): TGTGCCAGCCTCCCTCCGGGACAGCGTTACTTTCCCTATGGCTACACCTTC. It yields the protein CASLPPGQRYFPYGYTF.

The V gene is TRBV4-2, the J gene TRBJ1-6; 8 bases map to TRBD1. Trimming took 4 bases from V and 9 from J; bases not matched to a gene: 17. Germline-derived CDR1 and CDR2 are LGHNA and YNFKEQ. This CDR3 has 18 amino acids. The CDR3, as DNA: TGTGCCAGCAGCCTAAAGCCGACAGGGGAGGGCTCTGGTTCACCCCTCCACTTT. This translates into CASSLKPTGEGSGSPLHF.

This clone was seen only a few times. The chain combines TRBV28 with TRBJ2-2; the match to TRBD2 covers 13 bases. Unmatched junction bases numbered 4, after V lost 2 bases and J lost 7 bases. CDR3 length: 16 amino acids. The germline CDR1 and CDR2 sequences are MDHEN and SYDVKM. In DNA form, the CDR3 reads TGTGCCAGCAGTTTAGAACTAGCGGGAGGGAACGGGGAGCTGTTTTTT. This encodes CASSLELAGGNGELFF. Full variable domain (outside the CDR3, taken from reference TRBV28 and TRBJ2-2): DVKVTQSSRYLVKRTGEKVFLECVQDMDHENMFWYRQDPGLGLRLIYFSYDVKMKEKGDIPEGYSVSREKKERFSLILESASTNQTSMYLCASSLELAGGNGELFFGEGSRLTVL.

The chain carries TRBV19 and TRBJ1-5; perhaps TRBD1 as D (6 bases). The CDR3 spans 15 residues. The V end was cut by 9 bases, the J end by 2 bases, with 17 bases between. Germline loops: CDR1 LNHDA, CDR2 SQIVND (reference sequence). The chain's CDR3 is CASLWRGRGNQPQHF. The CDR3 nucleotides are TGTGCCAGCCTCTGGAGGGGGAGGGGCAATCAGCCCCAGCATTTT.

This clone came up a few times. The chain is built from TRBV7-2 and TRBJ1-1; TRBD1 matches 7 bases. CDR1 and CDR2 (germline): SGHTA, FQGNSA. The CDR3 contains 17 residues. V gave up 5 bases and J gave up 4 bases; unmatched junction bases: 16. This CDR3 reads CASSEQGLAAPGTEAFF. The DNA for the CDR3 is TGTGCCAGCAGCGAACAGGGGTTGGCCGCACCGGGCACTGAAGCTTTCTTT.

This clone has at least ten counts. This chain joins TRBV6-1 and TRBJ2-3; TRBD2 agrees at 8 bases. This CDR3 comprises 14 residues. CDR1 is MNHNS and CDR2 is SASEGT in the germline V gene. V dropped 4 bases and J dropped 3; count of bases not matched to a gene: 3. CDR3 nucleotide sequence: TGTGCCAGCAGTGGAGAGCGGGAGACAGATACGCAGTATTTT. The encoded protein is CASSGERETDTQYF.

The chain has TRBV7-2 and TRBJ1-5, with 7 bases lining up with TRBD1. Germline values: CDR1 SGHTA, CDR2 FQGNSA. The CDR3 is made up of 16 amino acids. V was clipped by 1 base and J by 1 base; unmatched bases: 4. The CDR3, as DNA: TGTGCCAGCAGCTTAGAGGGGGCTTTGAGCAATCAGCCCCAGCATTTT. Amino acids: CASSLEGALSNQPQHF.

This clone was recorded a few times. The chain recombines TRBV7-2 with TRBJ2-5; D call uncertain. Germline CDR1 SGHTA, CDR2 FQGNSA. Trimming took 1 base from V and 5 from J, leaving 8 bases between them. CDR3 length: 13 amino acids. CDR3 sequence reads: CASSLDSLETQYF. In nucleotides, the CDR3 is TGTGCCAGCAGCTTAGACAGTCTGGAGACCCAGTACTTC. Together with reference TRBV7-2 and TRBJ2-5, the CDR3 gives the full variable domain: GAGVSQSPSNKVTEKGKDVELRCDPISGHTALYWYRQSLGQGLEFLIYFQGNSAPDKSGLPSDRFSAERTGGSVSTLTIQRTQQEDSAVYLCASSLDSLETQYFGPGTRLLVL.

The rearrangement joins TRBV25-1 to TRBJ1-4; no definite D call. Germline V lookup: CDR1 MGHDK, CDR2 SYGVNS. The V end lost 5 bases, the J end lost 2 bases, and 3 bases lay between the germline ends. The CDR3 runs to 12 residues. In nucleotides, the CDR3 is TGTGCCAGCAGTTCGACTAATGAAAAACTGTTTTTT. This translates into CASSSTNEKLFF.

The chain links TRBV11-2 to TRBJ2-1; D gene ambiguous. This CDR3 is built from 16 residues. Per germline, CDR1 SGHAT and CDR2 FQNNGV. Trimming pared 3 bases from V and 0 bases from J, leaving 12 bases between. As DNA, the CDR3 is TGTGCCAGCAGCTTCCTTGTATCCTTCTCCTACAATGAGCAGTTCTTC. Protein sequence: CASSFLVSFSYNEQFF.

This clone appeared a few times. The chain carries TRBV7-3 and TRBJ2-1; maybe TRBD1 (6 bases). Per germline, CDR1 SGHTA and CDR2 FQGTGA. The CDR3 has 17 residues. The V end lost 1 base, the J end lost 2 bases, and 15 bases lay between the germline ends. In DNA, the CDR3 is TGTGCCAGCAGCTTAATTGGGGGCGGTGAGCCCTACAATGAGCAGTTCTTC. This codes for CASSLIGGGEPYNEQFF.

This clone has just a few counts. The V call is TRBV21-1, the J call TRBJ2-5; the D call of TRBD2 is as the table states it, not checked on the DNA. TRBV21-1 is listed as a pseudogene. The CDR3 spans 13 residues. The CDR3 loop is CASSMTRPRTQYF. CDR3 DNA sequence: TGTGCCAGCAGCATGACTCGTCCGCGGACCCAGTACTTC.

CDR3 nucleotides: TGCGCCAGCGCATCCGGGACAGGGGTGGGGCAGCCCCAGCATTTT. This encodes CASASGTGVGQPQHF. The V gene is TRBV5-1, the J gene TRBJ1-5, with 10 bases lining up with TRBD1. Losses at the gene ends were 7 bases for V and 7 bases for J; bases not matched to a gene: 11. The CDR3 extends over 15 amino acids. From germline, CDR1 is SGHRS and CDR2 YFSETQ.

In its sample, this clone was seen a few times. This CDR3 reads CASSLVGLGSDEQYF. The CDR3 DNA follows: TGCGCCAGCAGCTTGGTCGGACTAGGCTCAGACGAGCAGTACTTC. The chain is built from TRBV5-1 and TRBJ2-7, with TRBD2 matching over 7 bases. V gave up 0 bases and J gave up 5 bases; unmatched junction bases: 8. The germline CDR1 and CDR2 sequences are SGHRS and YFSETQ. The CDR3 consists of 15 residues.

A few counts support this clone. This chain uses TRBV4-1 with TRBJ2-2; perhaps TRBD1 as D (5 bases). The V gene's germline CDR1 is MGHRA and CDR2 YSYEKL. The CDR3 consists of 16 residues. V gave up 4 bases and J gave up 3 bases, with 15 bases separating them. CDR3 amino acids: CASSPGWTSDTGELFF. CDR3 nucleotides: TGCGCCAGCAGCCCAGGATGGACATCCGACACCGGGGAGCTGTTTTTT.

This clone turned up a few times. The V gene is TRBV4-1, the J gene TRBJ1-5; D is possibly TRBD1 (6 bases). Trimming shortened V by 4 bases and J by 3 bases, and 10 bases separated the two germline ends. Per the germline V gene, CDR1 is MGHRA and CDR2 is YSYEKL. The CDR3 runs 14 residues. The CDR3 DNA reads TGCGCCAGCAGCCCCAGGGGTCCCAATCAGCCCCAGCATTTT. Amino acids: CASSPRGPNQPQHF.

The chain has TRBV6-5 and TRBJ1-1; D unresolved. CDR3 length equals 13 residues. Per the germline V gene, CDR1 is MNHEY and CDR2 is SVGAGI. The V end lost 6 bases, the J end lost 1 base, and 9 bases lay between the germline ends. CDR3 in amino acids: CASSRGPNTEAFF. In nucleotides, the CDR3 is TGTGCCAGCAGCCGAGGGCCGAACACTGAAGCTTTCTTT.

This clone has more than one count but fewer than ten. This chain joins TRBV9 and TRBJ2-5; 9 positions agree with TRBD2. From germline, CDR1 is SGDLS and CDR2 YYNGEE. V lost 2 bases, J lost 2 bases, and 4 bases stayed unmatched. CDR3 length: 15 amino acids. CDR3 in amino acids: CASSVASGVQETQYF. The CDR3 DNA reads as TGTGCCAGCAGCGTCGCTAGCGGGGTTCAAGAGACCCAGTACTTC.

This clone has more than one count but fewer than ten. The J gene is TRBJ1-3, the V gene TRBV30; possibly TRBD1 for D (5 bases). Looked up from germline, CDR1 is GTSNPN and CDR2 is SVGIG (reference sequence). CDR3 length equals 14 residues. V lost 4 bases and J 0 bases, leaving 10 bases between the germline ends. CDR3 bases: TGTGCCTGGAATCGGGGGTCCTCTGGAAACACCATATATTTT. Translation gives CAWNRGSSGNTIYF.

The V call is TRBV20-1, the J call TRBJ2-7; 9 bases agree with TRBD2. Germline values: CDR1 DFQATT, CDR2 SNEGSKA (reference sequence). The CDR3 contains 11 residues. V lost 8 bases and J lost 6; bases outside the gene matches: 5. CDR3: CSLLAGGEQYF. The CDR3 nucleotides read TGCAGTTTACTAGCGGGTGGCGAGCAGTACTTC.